The 29 T cell receptor beta chains below were found in one sample sequenced in a study of T cells in Graves' hyperthyroidism and ophthalmopathy. RNA transcripts provided the source from which TCR beta CDR3 regions were amplified. HTBI primers were the set used in a first-round RT-PCR of the TCR CDR3. One entry per CDR3 protein, called by TCRdb with MiXCR from the multiplex PCR reads. The table has about 840,000 distinct CDR3 sequences, over 35% seen once. Material for sequencing was blood. The receptors originated from a man aged 18 to 35 with Graves' hyperthyroidism.

This clonotype has only one observation. The V and J genes are TRBV29-1 and TRBJ2-7; D is uncertain. CDR1 SQVTM and CDR2 ANQGSEA come from the germline V gene. The length of the CDR3 is 11 residues. V lost 7 bases and J lost 6, with 13 bases in between. CDR3 bases: TGCAGCGGTGGAGCTCTTCGCGAGCAGTACTTC. Amino acids: CSGGALREQYF.

The chain has TRBV7-9 and TRBJ1-3, with D maybe TRBD1 (6 bases). The CDR3 is 17 amino acids. CDR1 and CDR2 from the germline V gene are SEHNR and FQNEAQ (reference sequence). Trimming took 4 bases from V and 4 from J, leaving 20 bases between them. CDR3 nucleotides: TGTGCCAGCAGCTCCAACAGGGCCACTCGCCCGGGAAACACCATATATTTT. As protein: CASSSNRATRPGNTIYF. Full variable domain (missing parts from reference TRBV7-9 and TRBJ1-3): DTGVSQNPRHKITKRGQNVTFRCDPISEHNRLYWYRQTLGQGPEFLTYFQNEAQLEKSRLLSDRFSAERPKGSFSTLEIQRTEQGDSAMYLCASSSNRATRPGNTIYFGEGSWLTVV.

The rearrangement links TRBV29-1 to TRBJ1-2; 9 bases align to TRBD1. Germline V gene lookup returns CDR1 SQVTM and CDR2 ANQGSEA. Trimming cost V 7 bases and J 8 bases; bases outside gene matches: 14. CDR3 size: 14 residues. CDR3 nucleotide sequence: TGCAGCGGGGAACAGGGACAGGGTATTAAGGGCTACACCTTC. Encoded protein: CSGEQGQGIKGYTF.

As to this clonotype: Just one base apart from a much larger clone, this may be a read error. V gene TRBV2 combines with J gene TRBJ1-3; no clear D. Germline values: CDR1 SNHLY, CDR2 FYNNEI. V was trimmed by 5 bases and J by 9 bases, leaving 11 bases between them. The CDR3 extends over 12 amino acids. In DNA, the CDR3 is TGTGCCAGCAGTTGGGGAAGCGGCACCATATATTTT. This translates into CASSWGSGTIYF.

The rearrangement uses TRBV15 and TRBJ2-7; the match to TRBD1 covers 10 bases. CDR1 and CDR2 (germline): LNHNV, YYDKDF (reference sequence). J lost 0 bases, V lost 2 bases, and 7 bases had no gene match. The CDR3 has 17 amino acids. This CDR3 is CATSRPAGTGASYEQYF. The CDR3 DNA reads as TGTGCCACCAGCAGACCCGCCGGGACAGGGGCCTCCTACGAGCAGTACTTC.

The chain is built from TRBV7-8 and TRBJ2-7, with D unclear. The CDR3 consists of 13 residues. CDR1 and CDR2 from the germline V gene are SGHVS and FQNEAQ. Trimming stripped 6 bases from V and 3 bases from J, with 12 bases between. CDR3 region: CASSEVYHYEQYF. CDR3 in DNA: TGTGCCAGCAGTGAAGTATACCACTACGAGCAGTACTTC.

This clonotype came up many times. The rearrangement uses TRBV20-1 and TRBJ2-5, with TRBD1 matching 8 bases. This CDR3 has 11 residues. After removal of 8 bases from V and 5 bases from J, the junction contained 4 bases not matched to a gene. Per germline, CDR1 DFQATT and CDR2 SNEGSKA (reference sequence). CDR3 in amino acids: CSPHRGETQYF. CDR3 bases: TGCAGTCCACACAGGGGGGAGACCCAGTACTTC.

This sequence joins TRBV2 and TRBJ1-2; tentative D call: TRBD1 (5 bases). Germline-derived CDR1 and CDR2 are SNHLY and FYNNEI. Trimming pared 7 bases from V and 7 bases from J, leaving 16 bases between. The CDR3 totals 13 residues. The CDR3 DNA reads TGTGCCAGCAAAATAGCGGGGGTCAGTGGCTACACCTTC. Its translation is CASKIAGVSGYTF.

This clonotype was picked up a small number of times. The rearrangement joins TRBV3-1 to TRBJ1-2; D may be TRBD1 (6 bases). There are 14 residues in the CDR3. Deletions cut 7 bases from V and 2 bases from J, with 14 bases between. From germline, CDR1 is LGHDT and CDR2 YNNKEL (reference sequence). DNA of the CDR3: TGTGCCAGCACCACAGGGCCCGGGAACTATGGCTACACCTTC. It specifies CASTTGPGNYGYTF.

As DNA, the CDR3 is TGCGCCAGCAGCCTCCGGGCAGGGGGCTCTGACTATGGCTACACCTTC. The encoded protein is CASSLRAGGSDYGYTF. This chain links TRBV5-1 with TRBJ1-2; 8 nucleotides agree with TRBD1. Germline CDR1 is SGHRS and CDR2 is YFSETQ. V lost 4 bases and J lost 3; bases outside the gene matches: 11. This CDR3 contains 16 residues.

With respect to this clonotype: Likely a read error: the CDR3 ends without its conserved phenylalanine or tryptophan. CDR3 protein: CSAQGIRYEQYY. The CDR3, as DNA: TGCAGCGCCCAGGGAATTAGGTACGAGCAGTACTAC. The gene calls are TRBV29-1 and TRBJ2-7, with a possible D match to TRBD1 (5 bases). Germline lookup yields CDR1 SQVTM and CDR2 ANQGSEA. The V gene lost 7 bases and the J gene lost 4 bases, with 14 bases spanning the gap. The CDR3 runs to 12 residues.

The J gene is TRBJ2-1, the V gene TRBV29-1; D possibly corresponds to TRBD1 (5 bases). CDR1 and CDR2 (germline): SQVTM, ANQGSEA. Between the trimmed V and J ends, which lost 3 bases and 6 bases, there was a span of 12 bases. The CDR3 sequence is 13 residues long. The DNA of the CDR3 is TGCAGCGTTGAGGGGCTCGGCATCAATGAGCAGTTCTTC. Translating it yields CSVEGLGINEQFF.

This clonotype was recorded a few times. The rearrangement uses TRBV9 and TRBJ2-5; a possible D gene is TRBD2 (5 bases). CDR1 is SGDLS, CDR2 YYNGEE, per germline. The CDR3 loop spans 16 amino acids. The germline V and J ends were trimmed by 0 bases and 2 bases, with 14 bases remaining between them. The CDR3 nucleotides read TGTGCCAGCAGCGTAGGGGTTAGCGAAACGCAAGAGACCCAGTACTTC. Translation: CASSVGVSETQETQYF.

This clonotype showed up just a few times. The J gene is TRBJ1-6, the V gene TRBV4-3; a weak D match, TRBD1 (5 bases). Per the germline V gene, CDR1 is LGHNA and CDR2 is YSLEER. The CDR3 sequence is 17 residues long. V lost 0 bases to trimming and J lost 7 bases, with 16 bases between them. The DNA for the CDR3 is TGCGCCAGCAGCCAAGACGTAAGGGCGGGGGGAAATTCACCCCTCCACTTT. It yields the protein CASSQDVRAGGNSPLHF.

About this clonotype itself: At one boundary the junction diverges from the germline segment, which might be a read error. The rearrangement links TRBV7-8 to TRBJ1-2; 8 bases line up with TRBD1. Looked up from germline, CDR1 is SGHVS and CDR2 is FQNEAQ. The CDR3 totals 16 residues. CDR3 sequence (DNA): TGTGCCGGCAGCCCCCCGGGAAGCAGGGGGCTCTATGGCTACACCTTC. This encodes CAGSPPGSRGLYGYTF.

This chain connects TRBV20-1 to TRBJ1-1; D possibly corresponds to TRBD1 (5 bases). V lost 7 bases, J lost 1 base, and 16 bases lay in between. The CDR3 spans 14 residues. The germline V gene has CDR1 DFQATT and CDR2 SNEGSKA (reference sequence). The CDR3 region has the DNA TGCAGTGTCAATCGGGGGTCGCAGAACACTGAAGCTTTCTTT. Translated, it gives CSVNRGSQNTEAFF.

The V gene is TRBV3-1, the J gene TRBJ1-1; TRBD1 is a possible D gene (5 bases). CDR3 size: 12 residues. Trimming stripped 1 base from V and 10 bases from J, with 10 bases between. Germline V gives CDR1 LGHDT, CDR2 YNNKEL (reference sequence). This CDR3 reads CASSQGGALAFF. In DNA form, the CDR3 reads TGTGCCAGCAGCCAAGGAGGGGCCCTAGCTTTCTTT.

The table lists this clonotype with many counts. CDR3: CASSSLQGTEAFF. Written as DNA, the CDR3 is TGTGCCAGCAGCTCCTTACAGGGAACTGAAGCTTTCTTT. V and J are TRBV7-3 and TRBJ1-1; D might be TRBD1 (6 bases). Between the trimmed V and J ends, which lost 4 bases and 5 bases, there was a span of 11 bases. Germline CDR1 reads SGHTA; CDR2 reads FQGTGA. The CDR3 is 13 residues long.

Concerning this clonotype: A much larger clonotype is one base distant, so this may be a read error. This sequence joins TRBV29-1 and TRBJ2-7; 7 nucleotides match TRBD2. CDR1 is SQVTM and CDR2 is ANQGSEA in the germline V gene. The CDR3 loop spans 13 amino acids. CDR3 nucleotides: TGCAGCAACTTAGCGGGTGGTTTCTACGGGCAGTACTTC. It is translated as CSNLAGGFYGQYF.

There are a few counts of this clonotype. V usage is TRBV11-1 and J usage is TRBJ1-1; a possible D gene is TRBD1 (5 bases). V was trimmed by 4 bases and J by 0 bases, leaving 15 bases between them. The CDR3 is 16 residues long. The germline CDR1 and CDR2 sequences are SGHAT and FQDESV (reference sequence). CDR3 protein: CASSSGHGGMNTEAFF. In DNA, the CDR3 is TGTGCCAGCAGCTCTGGACACGGCGGGATGAACACTGAAGCTTTCTTT. Variable domain in full (rest from reference TRBV11-1 and TRBJ1-1): EAEVAQSPRYKITEKSQAVAFWCDPISGHATLYWYRQILGQGPELLVQFQDESVVDDSQLPKDRFSAERLKGVDSTLKIQPAELGDSAMYLCASSSGHGGMNTEAFFGQGTRLTVV.

This chain joins TRBV7-9 and TRBJ2-7; perhaps TRBD1 as D (6 bases). V was trimmed by 3 bases and J by 5 bases, leaving 14 bases between them. Germline CDR1 SEHNR, CDR2 FQNEAQ (reference sequence). The CDR3 spans 14 residues. The chain's CDR3 is CASSFPTGRHEQYF. The CDR3 DNA is TGTGCCAGCAGCTTCCCAACAGGGAGACACGAGCAGTACTTC. Drawing the rest from reference TRBV7-9 and TRBJ2-7, the complete variable domain is DTGVSQNPRHKITKRGQNVTFRCDPISEHNRLYWYRQTLGQGPEFLTYFQNEAQLEKSRLLSDRFSAERPKGSFSTLEIQRTEQGDSAMYLCASSFPTGRHEQYFGPGTRLTVT.

The chain links TRBV6-1 to TRBJ1-1; 8 bases fit TRBD1. From germline, CDR1 is MNHNS and CDR2 SASEGT. The CDR3 has 13 residues. The V and J ends lost 7 bases and 5 bases, in that order; junction bases with no gene match: 6. CDR3 nucleotide sequence: TGTGCCAGCACTACAGGGGGTTATACTGAAGCTTTCTTT. Translated: CASTTGGYTEAFF.

This clonotype was counted ten times or more. The chain carries TRBV10-3 and TRBJ1-1; D is undetermined. V was pared by 0 bases and J by 3 bases, with 5 bases between. The germline CDR1 and CDR2 sequences are ENHRY and SYGVKD. The CDR3 covers 13 residues. CDR3 region: CAISESKDTEAFF. The CDR3 coding sequence is TGTGCCATCAGTGAGTCGAAGGACACTGAAGCTTTCTTT.

This clonotype turned up a few times. The chain employs TRBV28 and TRBJ2-2; weak D call: TRBD2 (6 bases). The V and J ends lost 6 bases and 0 bases respectively, with 8 bases between them. Germline V gene lookup returns CDR1 MDHEN and CDR2 SYDVKM. This CDR3 is built from 14 residues. CDR3 DNA: TGTGCCAGCAGGGTAGCGGCGAACACCGGGGAGCTGTTTTTT. Its protein product is CASRVAANTGELFF.

The CDR3 nucleotides read TGTGCCAGCAGTTCCGCGGGAGGACTGTTTTTT. Its protein product is CASSSAGGLFF. J is TRBJ1-4 and V is TRBV2; D is uncertain. CDR3 length: 11 residues. With 5 bases removed from V and 13 bases from J, the gap between germline ends came to 11 bases. Germline loops: CDR1 SNHLY, CDR2 FYNNEI.

Written as DNA, the CDR3 is TGTGCCAGCAGCTCCGGGACTAGCGGACCCTACGAGCAGTACTTC. Translation: CASSSGTSGPYEQYF. J is TRBJ2-7 and V is TRBV7-9; 11 bases align to TRBD2. The CDR3 length is 15 residues. The junction had 4 bases not matched to a gene; V was cut back by 4 bases and J by 2 bases. Germline-derived CDR1 and CDR2 are SEHNR and FQNEAQ (reference sequence).

This clonotype was detected only a few times. The chain has TRBV7-6 and TRBJ1-1; D is perhaps TRBD1 (6 bases). The germline V gene encodes CDR1 SGHVS and CDR2 FNYEAQ. This CDR3 region has 13 residues. Between the trimmed V and J ends, which lost 4 bases and 4 bases, there was a span of 10 bases. Here the CDR3 DNA reads TGTGCCAGCAGCTCGGGGACAAGCACTGAAGCTTTCTTT. It yields the protein CASSSGTSTEAFF.

The sample holds a few counts of this clonotype. The V gene is TRBV6-5, the J gene TRBJ1-1; D is ambiguous. Per germline, CDR1 MNHEY and CDR2 SVGAGI. Trimming left V 7 bases short and J 0 bases short, with 12 bases between. CDR3 length: 14 residues. CDR3 protein: CASKLQEMNTEAFF. The CDR3 DNA is TGTGCCAGCAAATTGCAGGAGATGAACACTGAAGCTTTCTTT.

The rearrangement uses TRBV7-6 and TRBJ2-5, with TRBD2 identical over 7 bases. CDR3 size: 14 residues. The V segment lost 6 bases and the J segment 2 bases; nucleotides outside the gene matches: 6. Per germline, CDR1 SGHVS and CDR2 FNYEAQ. For the CDR3, the DNA is TGTGCCAGCAGGGGGGACTACGTTCAAGAGACCCAGTACTTC. As protein: CASRGDYVQETQYF.